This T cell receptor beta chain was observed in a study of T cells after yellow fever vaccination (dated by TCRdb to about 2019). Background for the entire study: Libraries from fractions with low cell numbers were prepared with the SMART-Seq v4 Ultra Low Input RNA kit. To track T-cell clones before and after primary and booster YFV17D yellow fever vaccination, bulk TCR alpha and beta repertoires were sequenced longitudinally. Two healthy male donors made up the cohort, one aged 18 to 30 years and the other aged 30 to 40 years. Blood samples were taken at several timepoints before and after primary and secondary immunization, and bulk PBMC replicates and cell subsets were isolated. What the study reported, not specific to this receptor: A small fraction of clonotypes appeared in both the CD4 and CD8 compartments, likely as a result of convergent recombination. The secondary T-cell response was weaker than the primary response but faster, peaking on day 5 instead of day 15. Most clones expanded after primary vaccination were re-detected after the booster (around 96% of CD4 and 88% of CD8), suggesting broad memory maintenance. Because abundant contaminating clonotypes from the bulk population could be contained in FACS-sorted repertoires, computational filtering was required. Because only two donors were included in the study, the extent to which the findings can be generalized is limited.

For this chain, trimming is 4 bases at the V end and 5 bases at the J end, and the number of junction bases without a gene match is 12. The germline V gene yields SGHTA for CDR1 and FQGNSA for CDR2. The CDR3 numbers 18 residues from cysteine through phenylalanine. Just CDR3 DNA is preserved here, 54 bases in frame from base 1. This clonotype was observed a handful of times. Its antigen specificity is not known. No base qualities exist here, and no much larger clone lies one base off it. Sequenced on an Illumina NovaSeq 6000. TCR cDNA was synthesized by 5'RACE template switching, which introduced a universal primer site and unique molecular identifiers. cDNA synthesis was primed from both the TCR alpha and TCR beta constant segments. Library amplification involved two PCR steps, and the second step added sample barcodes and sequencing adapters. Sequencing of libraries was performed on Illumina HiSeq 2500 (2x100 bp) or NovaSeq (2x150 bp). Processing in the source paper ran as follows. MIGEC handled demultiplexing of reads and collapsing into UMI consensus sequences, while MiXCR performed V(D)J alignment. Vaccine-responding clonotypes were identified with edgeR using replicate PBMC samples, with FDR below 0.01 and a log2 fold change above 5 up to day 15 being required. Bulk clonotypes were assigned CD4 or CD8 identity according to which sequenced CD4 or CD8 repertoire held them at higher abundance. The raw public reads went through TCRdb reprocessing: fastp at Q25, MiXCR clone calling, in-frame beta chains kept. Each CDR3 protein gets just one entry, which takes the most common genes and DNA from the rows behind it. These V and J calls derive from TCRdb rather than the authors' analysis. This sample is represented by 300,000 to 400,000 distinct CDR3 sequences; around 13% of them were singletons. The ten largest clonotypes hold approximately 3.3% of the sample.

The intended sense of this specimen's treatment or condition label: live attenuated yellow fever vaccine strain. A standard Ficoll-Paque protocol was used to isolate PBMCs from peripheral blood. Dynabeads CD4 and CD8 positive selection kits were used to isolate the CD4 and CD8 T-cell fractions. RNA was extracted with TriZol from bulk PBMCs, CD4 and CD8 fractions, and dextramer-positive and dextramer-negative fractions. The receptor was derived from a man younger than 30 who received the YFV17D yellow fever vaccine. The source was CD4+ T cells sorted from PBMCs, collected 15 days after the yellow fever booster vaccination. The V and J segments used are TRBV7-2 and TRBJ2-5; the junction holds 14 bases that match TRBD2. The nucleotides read TGTGCCAGCAGCTCCGGGACTAGCGGGGGCCGCCGGTATGAGACCCAGTACTTC. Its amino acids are CASSSGTSGGRRYETQYF.